Shown below are 8 T cell receptor beta chains from a single sample sequenced in a study of blood T cell repertoires in COVID-19 (dated by TCRdb to 2020 to 2021). The library was made by the immunoSEQ multiplex PCR assay. TCRdb obtained this table from immuneACCESS and retained in-frame rearrangements with V and J assigned. These tables miss some clones; where compared with another copy, unresolved V genes account for less than half of the shortfall, and the remainder is unexplained. This sample gives around 260,000 clones in total; about 85% of them show up just once. 0.85% to 1% of the sample goes to the ten largest clones. The specimen sequenced was peripheral blood. The receptors here all came from a human donor with COVID-19, enrolled during active disease. The donor label of this sample is uncertain.

V and J are TRBV2 and TRBJ2-1, with D perhaps matching TRBD2 (5 bases). Trimming shortened V by 0 bases and J by 10 bases, and 34 bases separated the two germline ends. The CDR3 length is 21 residues. CDR1 is SNHLY, CDR2 FYNNEI, per germline. The CDR3 DNA reads as TGTGCCAGCAGTGAAGCTCTGGAACTAGTTCCGTCGCCCGGAACTAGACGAGAGCAGTTCTTC. Translation: CASSEALELVPSPGTRREQFF. The full variable domain, its missing parts supplied by reference TRBV2 and TRBJ2-1, is EPEVTQTPSHQVTQMGQEVILRCVPISNHLYFYWYRQILGQKVEFLVSFYNNEISEKSEIFDDQFSVERPDGSNFTLKIRSTKLEDSAMYFCASSEALELVPSPGTRREQFFGPGTRLTVL.

The chain uses TRBV4-3 and TRBJ2-7; TRBD1 is a possible D gene (6 bases). V lost 2 bases, J lost 4 bases, and 15 bases lay in between. CDR3 length: 15 amino acids. Looked up from germline, CDR1 is LGHNA and CDR2 is YSLEER. As DNA, the CDR3 is TGCGCCAGCAGCCAACTTCTAGGGGGATCATACGAGCAGTACTTC. The encoded protein is CASSQLLGGSYEQYF.

The chain is built from TRBV10-2 and TRBJ2-3; 13 bases are a match to TRBD2. This CDR3 spans 14 amino acids. J was trimmed by 8 bases and V by 8 bases; bases with no gene match: 7. The germline CDR1 and CDR2 sequences are WSHSY and SAAADI. CDR3 DNA sequence: TGCGCCAGCTGGGGACTAGCGGGAAAGGGTACGCAGTATTTT. Its translation: CASWGLAGKGTQYF.

The chain has TRBV30 and TRBJ2-7; the match to TRBD1 covers 7 bases. V was clipped by 4 bases and J by 6 bases; unmatched bases: 3. The CDR3 extends over 11 amino acids. Germline CDR1 reads GTSNPN; CDR2 reads SVGIG (reference sequence). This CDR3 is CAWNDRAEQYF. The CDR3 DNA is TGTGCCTGGAACGACAGGGCCGAGCAGTACTTC. The complete variable domain, with remaining parts taken from reference TRBV30 and TRBJ2-7, reads SQTIHQWPATLVQPVGSPLSLECTVEGTSNPNLYWYRQAAGRGLQLLFYSVGIGQISSEVPQNLSASRPQDRQFILSSKKLLLSDSGFYLCAWNDRAEQYFGPGTRLTVT.

This chain links TRBV3-1 (or the pseudogene TRBV3-2) with TRBJ1-4, with 8 bases lining up with TRBD1. Germline V CDR1 and CDR2: LGHDT, YNNKEL (reference sequence). The CDR3 covers 14 residues. V trimming: 6 bases; J trimming: 8 bases; junction bases outside the gene matches: 8. The DNA for the CDR3 is TGTGCCAGCAGACGACAGGGGCCCGGGGAAAAACTGTTTTTT. Its protein product is CASRRQGPGEKLFF.

V gene TRBV29-1 combines with J gene TRBJ1-1, with 8 nucleotides matching TRBD1. CDR3 length: 13 amino acids. The germline gives CDR1 SQVTM, CDR2 ANQGSEA. Losses at the gene ends were 6 bases for V and 4 bases for J; bases not matched to a gene: 7. CDR3 residues: CSVRQGRSTEAFF. The CDR3 coding sequence is TGCAGCGTCCGACAGGGGAGGAGCACTGAAGCTTTCTTT.

In this sample, this clone turned up a few times. The genes are TRBV7-2 and TRBJ1-4; unclear D gene. V lost 5 bases and J 0 bases, leaving 10 bases between the germline ends. The CDR3 sequence is 15 residues long. Per germline, CDR1 SGHTA and CDR2 FQGNSA. Here the CDR3 DNA reads TGTGCCAGCAGCCAGCAGCGGGCAACTAATGAAAAACTGTTTTTT. This encodes CASSQQRATNEKLFF. Full variable domain (missing parts from reference TRBV7-2 and TRBJ1-4): GAGVSQSPSNKVTEKGKDVELRCDPISGHTALYWYRQSLGQGLEFLIYFQGNSAPDKSGLPSDRFSAERTGGSVSTLTIQRTQQEDSAVYLCASSQQRATNEKLFFGSGTQLSVL.

The chain is built from TRBV12-3 or TRBV12-4 and TRBJ1-1; tentative D call: TRBD1 (6 bases). The V end lost 5 bases, the J end lost 6 bases, and 10 bases lay between the germline ends. This CDR3 contains 12 residues. Written as DNA, the CDR3 is TGTGCCAGCAGTCAAGGGGGAGCTGAAGCTTTCTTT. Protein sequence: CASSQGGAEAFF.